These 19 T cell receptor beta chains originate from one sample sequenced in a study of control samples from healthy donors and cancer patients. Assay used: immunoSEQ multiplex PCR; TCRdb lists only in-frame clones, some missing. This table has about 82,000 clones, 89% appearing once. The sample was blood. Receptor source: a man aged 45-65 years in good health.

The chain links TRBV5-1 to TRBJ1-2; D perhaps matches TRBD1 (5 bases). V was shortened by 0 bases and J by 5 bases, with 8 bases between the two germline ends. The CDR3 length is 13 residues. Germline CDR1 and CDR2: SGHRS and YFSETQ. The CDR3 DNA reads as TGCGCCAGCAGCTTGGCAGGGAATTATGGCTACACCTTC. Translation: CASSLAGNYGYTF.

V usage is TRBV6-6 and J usage is TRBJ2-3; 10 bases fit TRBD2. Germline CDR1 is MNHNY and CDR2 is SVGAGI (reference sequence). The CDR3 length is 16 residues. Unmatched junction bases numbered 10, after V lost 5 bases and J lost 5 bases. The CDR3 sequence: CASSGRSGGALDTQYF. The CDR3, as DNA: TGTGCCAGCAGTGGCCGCAGCGGGGGGGCGTTAGATACGCAGTATTTT.

The chain joins TRBV4-3 to TRBJ1-1, with TRBD1 matching over 7 bases. Unmatched junction bases numbered 8, after V lost 0 bases and J lost 1 base. The CDR3 runs 17 residues. Germline-derived CDR1 and CDR2 are LGHNA and YSLEER. This chain's CDR3 is CASSQDGATGANTEAFF. The CDR3 coding sequence is TGCGCCAGCAGCCAAGATGGGGCCACAGGGGCGAACACTGAAGCTTTCTTT.

The chain carries TRBV7-2 and TRBJ2-1; 8 nucleotides line up with TRBD2. With V trimmed by 0 bases and J by 4 bases, 5 bases remained unmatched. Germline V gene lookup returns CDR1 SGHTA and CDR2 FQGNSA. The length of the CDR3 is 16 residues. The CDR3 DNA follows: TGTGCCAGCAGCTTAGCGATCGGCGGGGGGTACAATGAGCAGTTCTTC. This translates into CASSLAIGGGYNEQFF.

In nucleotides, the CDR3 is TGTGCCTGGAATTCGGCCGGGGAGCTGTTTTTT. Protein: CAWNSAGELFF. The rearrangement joins TRBV30 to TRBJ2-2; D is unclear. V was shortened by 4 bases and J by 6 bases, with 6 bases between the two germline ends. Germline values: CDR1 GTSNPN, CDR2 SVGIG (reference sequence). The CDR3 is 11 residues long.

The genes are TRBV7-6 and TRBJ1-5; D remains unclear. V lost 1 base and J lost 6, with 13 bases in between. CDR1 is SGHVS and CDR2 is FNYEAQ in the germline V gene. This CDR3 region has 15 residues. The CDR3 DNA reads TGTGCCAGCAGCTTAGAACCCCGCCAAGGTCAGCCCCAGCATTTT. Translation gives CASSLEPRQGQPQHF.

About this clone itself: Other DNA variants within this sample encode the same CDR3. This rearrangement joins TRBV19 to TRBJ1-2; TRBD1 might be the D (6 bases). The length of the CDR3 is 14 residues. The germline V and J ends were trimmed by 7 bases and 8 bases, with 20 bases remaining between them. Germline V gene data show CDR1 as LNHDA and CDR2 as SQIVND (reference sequence). CDR3 region: CASIGGLPGGGYTF. CDR3 bases: TGTGCCAGTATAGGGGGACTGCCCGGGGGGGGCTACACCTTC.

The rearrangement uses TRBV5-1 and TRBJ2-5, with D tentatively TRBD2 (6 bases). The CDR3 runs to 13 residues. V was trimmed by 0 bases and J by 4 bases, leaving 7 bases between them. The germline V gene encodes CDR1 SGHRS and CDR2 YFSETQ. CDR3 sequence reads: CASSLAGGETQYF. The DNA of the CDR3 is TGCGCCAGCAGCTTGGCCGGGGGAGAGACCCAGTACTTC.

The genes are TRBV10-3 and TRBJ1-6, with 7 nucleotides matching TRBD1. V lost 4 bases to trimming and J lost 7 bases; unmatched junction nucleotides: 10. The germline gives CDR1 ENHRY, CDR2 SYGVKD. This CDR3 spans 16 amino acids. The CDR3: CAISGGGTARNSPLHF. The DNA of the CDR3 is TGTGCCATCAGTGGGGGAGGGACAGCTCGCAATTCACCCCTCCACTTT.

This clone was counted only a few times. V and J are TRBV3-1 (or the pseudogene TRBV3-2) and TRBJ1-1; maybe TRBD1 (5 bases). In germline, CDR1 is LGHDT, CDR2 YNNKEL (reference sequence). Trimming cost V 4 bases and J 0 bases, with 9 bases left between them. The CDR3 is 14 amino acids. The chain's CDR3 is CASSPQTVNTEAFF. In nucleotides, the CDR3 is TGTGCCAGCAGCCCGCAGACAGTGAACACTGAAGCTTTCTTT.

The J gene is TRBJ2-2, the V gene TRBV2, with 10 positions matching TRBD1. After removal of 6 bases from V and 6 bases from J, the junction contained 7 bases not matched to a gene. The CDR3 totals 15 residues. Germline assignment: CDR1 SNHLY and CDR2 FYNNEI. DNA of the CDR3: TGTGCCAGCAGGTGGGACAGGGGTCGATCCGGGGAGCTGTTTTTT. It codes for CASRWDRGRSGELFF.

The chain joins TRBV5-8 to TRBJ2-3, with 7 positions matching TRBD2. From germline, CDR1 is SGHTS and CDR2 YDEGEE. The CDR3 is 14 amino acids. The V segment lost 2 bases and the J segment 1 base; nucleotides outside the gene matches: 1. In nucleotides, the CDR3 is TGTGCCAGCAGCTTTGCGGGGGGCACAGATACGCAGTATTTT. Its translation: CASSFAGGTDTQYF.

A single count supports this clone. The V call is TRBV5-4, the J call TRBJ2-1; 14 bases agree with TRBD2. The V gene end was trimmed by 4 bases and the J gene end by 10 bases; junction bases not matched to a gene: 10. Germline loops: CDR1 SGHNT, CDR2 YYREEE (reference sequence). The CDR3 is made up of 16 amino acids. CDR3 sequence: CASSQKRTSGGTEQFF. DNA for the CDR3: TGTGCCAGCAGCCAAAAACGGACTAGCGGGGGGACCGAGCAGTTCTTC.

The chain recombines TRBV7-7 with TRBJ2-5, with 8 nucleotides matching TRBD2. The CDR3 consists of 15 residues. Trimming at V came to 5 bases and at J to 4 bases, leaving 9 bases not matched to a gene. CDR1 and CDR2 (germline): SSHAT, FNYEAQ (reference sequence). The CDR3 coding sequence is TGTGCCAGCAGCCCAAGGGGCGGGGGGACAGAGACCCAGTACTTC. The encoded protein is CASSPRGGGTETQYF.

The chain links TRBV9 to TRBJ2-5, with TRBD2 identical over 9 bases. Per germline, CDR1 SGDLS and CDR2 YYNGEE. The J segment lost 1 base and the V segment lost 3 bases, leaving 4 bases of the junction unmatched. This CDR3 has 15 amino acids. CDR3 sequence: CASSAGTSPQETQYF. In DNA form, the CDR3 reads TGTGCCAGCAGCGCCGGGACTAGCCCCCAAGAGACCCAGTACTTC. The entire variable domain, with the rest obtained from reference TRBV9 and TRBJ2-5, is as follows: DSGVTQTPKHLITATGQRVTLRCSPRSGDLSVYWYQQSLDQGLQFLIQYYNGEERAKGNILERFSAQQFPDLHSELNLSSLELGDSALYFCASSAGTSPQETQYFGPGTRLLVL.

This clone was picked up one time. The CDR3 nucleotides are TGTGCCAGCAGCTTAGCCCCAGGGAACTATGGCTACACCTTC. This translates into CASSLAPGNYGYTF. The genes are TRBV7-2 and TRBJ1-2; tentatively, D is TRBD1 (5 bases). Per the germline V gene, CDR1 is SGHTA and CDR2 is FQGNSA. The CDR3 loop spans 14 amino acids. Deletions cut 0 bases from V and 2 bases from J, with 7 bases between. The full variable domain, in which reference TRBV7-2 and TRBJ1-2 provide the parts outside the CDR3, is GAGVSQSPSNKVTEKGKDVELRCDPISGHTALYWYRQSLGQGLEFLIYFQGNSAPDKSGLPSDRFSAERTGGSVSTLTIQRTQQEDSAVYLCASSLAPGNYGYTFGSGTRLTVV.

This clone occurred once. This sequence joins TRBV5-5 and TRBJ1-4, with D perhaps matching TRBD1 (5 bases). Trimming took 4 bases from V and 5 from J, leaving 9 bases between them. The germline CDR1 and CDR2 sequences are SGHKS and YYEKEE (reference sequence). The CDR3 is 13 amino acids. The CDR3 DNA follows: TGTGCCAGCAGCCCGGGACCGAATGAAAAACTGTTTTTT. Translation: CASSPGPNEKLFF.

Here the CDR3 reads CSVERQDLKAFF. The CDR3, as DNA: TGCAGCGTTGAACGACAGGATCTAAAAGCTTTCTTT. This chain links TRBV29-1 with TRBJ1-1; D is perhaps TRBD1 (6 bases). In germline, CDR1 is SQVTM, CDR2 ANQGSEA. The CDR3 covers 12 residues. Trimming shortened V by 2 bases and J by 9 bases, and 13 bases separated the two germline ends. Looking up the rest from reference TRBV29-1 and TRBJ1-1 gives the full variable domain: SAVISQKPSRDICQRGTSLTIQCQVDSQVTMMFWYRQQPGQSLTLIATANQGSEATYESGFVIDKFPISRPNLTFSTLTVSNMSPEDSSIYLCSVERQDLKAFFGQGTRLTVV.

This clone is a singleton in its sample. CDR3 sequence: CASSGQGHNQPQHF. Written as DNA, the CDR3 is TGTGCCAGCAGTGGTCAGGGGCACAATCAGCCCCAGCATTTT. The rearrangement joins TRBV2 to TRBJ1-5, with D possibly TRBD1 on 6 matching bases. The CDR3 has 14 amino acids. Germline V CDR1 and CDR2: SNHLY, FYNNEI. Deletions cut 4 bases from V and 3 bases from J, with 10 bases between.